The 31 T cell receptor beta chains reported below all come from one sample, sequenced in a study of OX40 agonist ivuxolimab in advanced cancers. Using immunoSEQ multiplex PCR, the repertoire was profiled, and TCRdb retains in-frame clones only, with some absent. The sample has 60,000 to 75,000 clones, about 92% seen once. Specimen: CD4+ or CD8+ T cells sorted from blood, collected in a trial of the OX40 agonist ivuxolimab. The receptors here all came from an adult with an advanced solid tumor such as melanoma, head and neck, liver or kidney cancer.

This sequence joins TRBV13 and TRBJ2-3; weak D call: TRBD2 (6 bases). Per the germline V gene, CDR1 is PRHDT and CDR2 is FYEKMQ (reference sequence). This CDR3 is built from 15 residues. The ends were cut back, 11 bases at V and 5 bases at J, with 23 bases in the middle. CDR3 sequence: CARTREDQGVDTQYF. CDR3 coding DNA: TGTGCCCGCACCAGGGAGGACCAGGGTGTAGATACGCAGTATTTT. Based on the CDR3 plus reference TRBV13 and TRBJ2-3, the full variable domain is AAGVIQSPRHLIKEKRETATLKCYPIPRHDTVYWYQQGPGQDPQFLISFYEKMQSDKGSIPDRFSAQQFSDYHSELNMSSLELGDSALYFCARTREDQGVDTQYFGPGTRLTVL.

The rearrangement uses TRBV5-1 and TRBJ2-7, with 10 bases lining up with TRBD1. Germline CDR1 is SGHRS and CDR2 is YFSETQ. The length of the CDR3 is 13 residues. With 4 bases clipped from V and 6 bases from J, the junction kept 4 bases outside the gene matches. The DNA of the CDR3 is TGCGCCAGCAGCGGGGGACAGGGGTCCGAGCAGTACTTC. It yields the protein CASSGGQGSEQYF.

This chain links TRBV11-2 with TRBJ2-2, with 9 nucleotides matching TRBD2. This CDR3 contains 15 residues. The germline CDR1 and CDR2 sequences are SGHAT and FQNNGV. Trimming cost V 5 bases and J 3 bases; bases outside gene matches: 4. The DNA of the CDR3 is TGTGCCAGCAGCCCGATAGCGGGAGACACCGGGGAGCTGTTTTTT. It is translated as CASSPIAGDTGELFF.

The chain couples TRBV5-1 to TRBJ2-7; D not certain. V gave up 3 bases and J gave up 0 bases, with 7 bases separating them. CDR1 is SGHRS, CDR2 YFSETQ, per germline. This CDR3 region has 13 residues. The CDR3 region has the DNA TGCGCCAGCAGCTACGGAAGCTCCTACGAGCAGTACTTC. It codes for CASSYGSSYEQYF.

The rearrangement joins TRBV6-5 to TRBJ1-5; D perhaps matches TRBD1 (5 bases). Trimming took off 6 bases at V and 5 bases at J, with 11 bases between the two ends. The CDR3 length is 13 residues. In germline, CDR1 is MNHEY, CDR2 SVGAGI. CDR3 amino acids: CASSWRGDQPQHF. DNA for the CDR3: TGTGCCAGCAGCTGGAGGGGCGATCAGCCCCAGCATTTT.

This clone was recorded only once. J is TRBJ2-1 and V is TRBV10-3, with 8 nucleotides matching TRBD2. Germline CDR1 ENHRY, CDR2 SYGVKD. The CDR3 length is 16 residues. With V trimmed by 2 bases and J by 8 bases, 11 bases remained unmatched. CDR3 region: CAISEPGTRGRDEQFF. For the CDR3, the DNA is TGTGCCATCAGTGAGCCCGGGACTAGAGGCCGGGATGAGCAGTTCTTC.

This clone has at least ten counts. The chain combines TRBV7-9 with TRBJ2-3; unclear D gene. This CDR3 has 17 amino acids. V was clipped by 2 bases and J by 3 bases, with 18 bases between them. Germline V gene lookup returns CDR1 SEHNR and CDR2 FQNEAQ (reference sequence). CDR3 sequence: CASSLYPPETMTDTQYF. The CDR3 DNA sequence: TGTGCCAGCAGCTTATACCCCCCGGAGACAATGACAGATACGCAGTATTTT.

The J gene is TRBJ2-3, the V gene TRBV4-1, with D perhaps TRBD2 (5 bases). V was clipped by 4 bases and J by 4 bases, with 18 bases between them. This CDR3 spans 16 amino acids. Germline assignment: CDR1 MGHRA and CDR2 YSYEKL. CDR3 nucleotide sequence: TGCGCCAGCAGCCCGATAGAGGGCTCCGGGCCAGATACGCAGTATTTT. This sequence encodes CASSPIEGSGPDTQYF.

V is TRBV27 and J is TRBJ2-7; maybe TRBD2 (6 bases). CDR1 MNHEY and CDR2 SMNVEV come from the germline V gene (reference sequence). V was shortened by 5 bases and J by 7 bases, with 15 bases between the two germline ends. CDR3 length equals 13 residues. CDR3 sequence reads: CASSDLREVEQYF. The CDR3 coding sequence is TGTGCCAGCAGTGACTTAAGGGAGGTTGAGCAGTACTTC.

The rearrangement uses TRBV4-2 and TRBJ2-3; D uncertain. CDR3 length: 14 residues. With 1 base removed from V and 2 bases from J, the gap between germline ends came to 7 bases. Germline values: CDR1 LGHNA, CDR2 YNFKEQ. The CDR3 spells CASSQGKVTDTQYF. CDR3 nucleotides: TGTGCCAGCAGCCAAGGGAAGGTCACAGATACGCAGTATTTT.

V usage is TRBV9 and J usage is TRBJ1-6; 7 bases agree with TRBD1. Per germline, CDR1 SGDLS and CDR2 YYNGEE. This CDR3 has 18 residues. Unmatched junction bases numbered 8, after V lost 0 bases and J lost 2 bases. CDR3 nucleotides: TGTGCCAGCAGCGTAGGGGACCCCGGGACAGCCTATAATTCACCCCTCCACTTT. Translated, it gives CASSVGDPGTAYNSPLHF.

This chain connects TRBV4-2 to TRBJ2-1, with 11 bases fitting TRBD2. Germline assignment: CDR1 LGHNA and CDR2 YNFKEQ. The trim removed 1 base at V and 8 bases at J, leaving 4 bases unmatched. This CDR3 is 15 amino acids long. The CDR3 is CASSQVTSGSDEQFF. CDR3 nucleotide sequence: TGTGCCAGCAGCCAAGTTACTAGCGGGAGCGATGAGCAGTTCTTC.

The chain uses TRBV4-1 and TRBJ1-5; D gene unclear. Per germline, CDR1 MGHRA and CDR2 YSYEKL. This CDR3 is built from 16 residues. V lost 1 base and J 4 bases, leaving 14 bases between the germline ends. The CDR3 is CASSQGPFDPNQPQHF. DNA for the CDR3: TGCGCCAGCAGCCAAGGGCCCTTTGACCCGAATCAGCCCCAGCATTTT.

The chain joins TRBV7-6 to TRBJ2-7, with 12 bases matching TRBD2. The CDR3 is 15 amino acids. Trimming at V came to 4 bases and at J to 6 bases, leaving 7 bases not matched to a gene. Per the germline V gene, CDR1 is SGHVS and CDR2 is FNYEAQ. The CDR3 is CASSSRLAGAFEQYF. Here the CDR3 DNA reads TGTGCCAGCAGCTCGCGACTAGCGGGGGCCTTCGAGCAGTACTTC.

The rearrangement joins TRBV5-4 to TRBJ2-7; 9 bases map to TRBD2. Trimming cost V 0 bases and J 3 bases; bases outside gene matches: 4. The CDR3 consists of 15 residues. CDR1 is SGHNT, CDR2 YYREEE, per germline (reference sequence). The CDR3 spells CASSLAAGGIYEQYF. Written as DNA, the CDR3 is TGTGCCAGCAGCTTGGCCGCGGGGGGGATCTACGAGCAGTACTTC. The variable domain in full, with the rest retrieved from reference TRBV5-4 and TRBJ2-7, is ETGVTQSPTHLIKTRGQQVTLRCSSQSGHNTVSWYQQALGQGPQFIFQYYREEENGRGNFPPRFSGLQFPNYSSELNVNALELDDSALYLCASSLAAGGIYEQYFGPGTRLTVT.

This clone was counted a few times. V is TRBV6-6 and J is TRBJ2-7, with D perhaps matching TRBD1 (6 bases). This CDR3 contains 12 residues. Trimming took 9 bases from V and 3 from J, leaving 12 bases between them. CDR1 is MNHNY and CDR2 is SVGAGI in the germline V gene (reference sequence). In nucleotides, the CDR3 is TGTGCCAGTGGGGACAAGAACTACGAGCAGTACTTC. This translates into CASGDKNYEQYF.

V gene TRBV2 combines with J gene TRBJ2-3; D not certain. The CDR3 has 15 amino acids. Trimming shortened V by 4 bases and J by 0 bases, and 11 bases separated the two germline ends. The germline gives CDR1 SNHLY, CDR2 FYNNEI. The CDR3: CASSGLSASTDTQYF. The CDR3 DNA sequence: TGTGCCAGCAGTGGTCTAAGCGCTAGCACAGATACGCAGTATTTT.

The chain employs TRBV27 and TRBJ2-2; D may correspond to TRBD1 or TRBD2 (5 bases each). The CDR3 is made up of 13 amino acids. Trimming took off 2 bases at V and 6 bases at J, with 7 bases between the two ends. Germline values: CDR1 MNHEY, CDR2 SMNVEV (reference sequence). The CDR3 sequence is CASSLGGPGELFF. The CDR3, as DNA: TGTGCCAGCAGTTTAGGGGGACCCGGGGAGCTGTTTTTT.

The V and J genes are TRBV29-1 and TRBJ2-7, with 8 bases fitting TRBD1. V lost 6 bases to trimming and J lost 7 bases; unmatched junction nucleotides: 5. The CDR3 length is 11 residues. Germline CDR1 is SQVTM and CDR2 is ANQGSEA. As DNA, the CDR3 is TGCAGCGTCCGGACAGGGATTGAGCAGTACTTC. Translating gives CSVRTGIEQYF.

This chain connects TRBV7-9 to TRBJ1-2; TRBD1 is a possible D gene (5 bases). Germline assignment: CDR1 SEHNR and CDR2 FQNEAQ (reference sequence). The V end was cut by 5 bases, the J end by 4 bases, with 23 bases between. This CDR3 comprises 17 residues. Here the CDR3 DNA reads TGTGCCAGCAGCCAGCCGAGGGGCCGAGACCCGAGCTATGGCTACACCTTC. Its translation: CASSQPRGRDPSYGYTF. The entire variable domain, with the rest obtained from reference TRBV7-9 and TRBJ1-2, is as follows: DTGVSQNPRHKITKRGQNVTFRCDPISEHNRLYWYRQTLGQGPEFLTYFQNEAQLEKSRLLSDRFSAERPKGSFSTLEIQRTEQGDSAMYLCASSQPRGRDPSYGYTFGSGTRLTVV.

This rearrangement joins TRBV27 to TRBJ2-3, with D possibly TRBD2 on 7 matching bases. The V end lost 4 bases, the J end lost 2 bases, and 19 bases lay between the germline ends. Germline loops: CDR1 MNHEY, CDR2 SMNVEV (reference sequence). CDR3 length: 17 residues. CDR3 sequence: CASSSRGGGRATDTQYF. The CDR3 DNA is TGTGCCAGCAGTTCTAGAGGGGGAGGGCGGGCCACAGATACGCAGTATTTT.

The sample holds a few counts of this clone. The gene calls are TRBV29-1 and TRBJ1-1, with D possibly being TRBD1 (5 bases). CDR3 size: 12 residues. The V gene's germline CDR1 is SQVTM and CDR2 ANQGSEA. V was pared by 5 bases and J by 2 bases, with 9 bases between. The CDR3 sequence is CSVPTVNTEAFF. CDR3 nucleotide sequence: TGCAGCGTTCCGACAGTTAACACTGAAGCTTTCTTT.

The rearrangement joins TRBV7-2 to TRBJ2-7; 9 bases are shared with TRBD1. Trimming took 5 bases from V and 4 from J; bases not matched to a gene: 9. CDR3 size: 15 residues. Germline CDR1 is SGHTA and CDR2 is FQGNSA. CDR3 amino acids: CASSPSTGGAYEQYF. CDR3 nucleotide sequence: TGTGCCAGCAGCCCCTCCACAGGGGGCGCGTACGAGCAGTACTTC. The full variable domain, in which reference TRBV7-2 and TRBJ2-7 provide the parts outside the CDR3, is GAGVSQSPSNKVTEKGKDVELRCDPISGHTALYWYRQSLGQGLEFLIYFQGNSAPDKSGLPSDRFSAERTGGSVSTLTIQRTQQEDSAVYLCASSPSTGGAYEQYFGPGTRLTVT.

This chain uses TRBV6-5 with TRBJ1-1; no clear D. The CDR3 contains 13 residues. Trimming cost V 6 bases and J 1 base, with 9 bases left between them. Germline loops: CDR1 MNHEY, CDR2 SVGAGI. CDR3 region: CASRAGSNTEAFF. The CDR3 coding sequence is TGTGCCAGCAGGGCAGGATCGAACACTGAAGCTTTCTTT.

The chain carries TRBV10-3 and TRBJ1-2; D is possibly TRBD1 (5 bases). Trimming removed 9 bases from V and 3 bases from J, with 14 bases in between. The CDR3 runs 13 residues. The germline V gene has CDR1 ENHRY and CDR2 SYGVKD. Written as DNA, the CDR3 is TGTGCCATGAGGGACCGCCCGGACTATGGCTACACCTTC. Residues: CAMRDRPDYGYTF.

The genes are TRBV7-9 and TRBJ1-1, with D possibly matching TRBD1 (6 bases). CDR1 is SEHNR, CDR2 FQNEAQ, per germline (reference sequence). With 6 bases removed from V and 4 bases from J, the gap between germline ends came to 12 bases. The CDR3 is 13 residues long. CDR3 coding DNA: TGTGCCAGCAGGGGGCAGGGGATCACTGAAGCTTTCTTT. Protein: CASRGQGITEAFF.

The CDR3 protein is CASSQVGDEQFF. The CDR3 DNA reads as TGTGCCAGCAGCCAAGTGGGAGATGAGCAGTTCTTC. The chain employs TRBV14 and TRBJ2-1; D might be TRBD2 (5 bases). Germline V gene lookup returns CDR1 SGHDN and CDR2 FVKESK. The CDR3 extends over 12 amino acids. The V end was cut by 1 base, the J end by 8 bases, with 6 bases between.

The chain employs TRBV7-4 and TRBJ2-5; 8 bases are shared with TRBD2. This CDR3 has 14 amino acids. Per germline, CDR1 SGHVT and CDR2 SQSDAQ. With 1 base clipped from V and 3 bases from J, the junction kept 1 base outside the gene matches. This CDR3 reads CASSLEAGEETQYF. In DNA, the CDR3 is TGTGCCAGCAGCTTAGAAGCGGGAGAAGAGACCCAGTACTTC.

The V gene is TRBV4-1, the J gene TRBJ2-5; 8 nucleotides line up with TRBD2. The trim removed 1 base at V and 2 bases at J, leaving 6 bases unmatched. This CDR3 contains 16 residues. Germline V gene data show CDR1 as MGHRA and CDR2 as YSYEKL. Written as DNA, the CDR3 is TGCGCCAGCAGCCAAGTCCTACTAGCGGATCAAGAGACCCAGTACTTC. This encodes CASSQVLLADQETQYF.

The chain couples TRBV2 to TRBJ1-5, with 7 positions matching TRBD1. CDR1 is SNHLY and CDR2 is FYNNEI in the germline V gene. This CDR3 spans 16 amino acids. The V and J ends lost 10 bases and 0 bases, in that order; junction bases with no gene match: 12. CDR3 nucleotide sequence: TGTGCCAAGACCGGGACAGCAATTTGTAGCAATCAGCCCCAGCATTTT. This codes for CAKTGTAICSNQPQHF.

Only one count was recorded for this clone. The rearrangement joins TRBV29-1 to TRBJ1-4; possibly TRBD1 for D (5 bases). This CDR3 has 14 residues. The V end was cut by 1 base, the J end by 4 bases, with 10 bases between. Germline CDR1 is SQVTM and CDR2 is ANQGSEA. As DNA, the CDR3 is TGCAGCGTTGAAGTGGCAGGGAATAATGAAAAACTGTTTTTT. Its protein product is CSVEVAGNNEKLFF.